This is a list of T cell receptor beta chains from one sample in a study of early T cells in non-severe SARS-CoV-2 infection. TCRdb re-called the 5' RACE reads with MiXCR, one entry per CDR3 protein. This repertoire shows some 50,000 distinct CDR3 sequences, 7% to 10% found once; its top ten account for 4.2%. Material for sequencing was whole blood. Receptors originate from an adult who was a healthcare worker with PCR-confirmed SARS-CoV-2 infection or an uninfected control (not recorded which). Both conserved end residues are part of each CDR3. The D gene is left open where the match is weak. Where a row states a size, it is once, few, many or the class of an expanded clone; other rows omit it.

D	size	V	J	DNA	CDR3
TRBD1	few	TRBV27	TRBJ2-7	TGTGCCAGCAGTCCTACCGACCCTTCCCCGGACAGGGTCTACGAGCAGTACTTC	CASSPTDPSPDRVYEQYF
TRBD1	many	TRBV10-3	TRBJ1-3	TGTGCCATCAGTCAGGGGGAAGGAAACACCATATATTTT	CAISQGEGNTIYF
TRBD1	-	TRBV5-1	TRBJ1-1	TGCGCCAGCCGATCGCAGGGGGGCGGAACTGAAGCTTTCTTT	CASRSQGGGTEAFF
-	many	TRBV30	TRBJ2-4	TGTGCCTGGAGTGTAGAGACAGGCATTCAGTACTTC	CAWSVETGIQYF
TRBD2	many	TRBV29-1	TRBJ2-7	TGCAGCGTTGTACTAGCGGGAGCTCGCCGAACCTACGAGCAGTACTTC	CSVVLAGARRTYEQYF
-	many	TRBV9	TRBJ2-3	TGTGCCAGCAGCCCCACAGGGTCCACAGATACGCAGTATTTT	CASSPTGSTDTQYF
-	-	TRBV6-2/TRBV6-3	TRBJ2-5	TGTGCCAGTAAAAAGGACACTCAAGAGACCCAGTACTTC	CASKKDTQETQYF
TRBD1	many	TRBV19	TRBJ2-3	TGTGCCAGTAGGGCAGGGGGCCGCACAGATACGCAGTATTTT	CASRAGGRTDTQYF
-	many	TRBV13	TRBJ2-7	TGTGCCAGCAGTATGGCGCCTTTTTACGAGCAGTACTTC	CASSMAPFYEQYF
TRBD1	few	TRBV28	TRBJ2-1	TGTGCCAGCAGGTTAACAGGGGGGCCCTACAATGAGCAGTTCTTC	CASRLTGGPYNEQFF
TRBD1	few	TRBV7-9	TRBJ2-5	TGTGCCAGCAGCCGAATGACAGGGGGAGAGACCCAGTACTTC	CASSRMTGGETQYF
TRBD2	-	TRBV2	TRBJ2-1	TGTGCCAGCAATATGGCGGGGGGGATACATGAGCAGTTCTTC	CASNMAGGIHEQFF
-	-	TRBV20-1	TRBJ2-1	TGCACCATCCACTACCCCAGGGGCTCCTACAATGAGCAGTTCTTC	CTIHYPRGSYNEQFF
-	many	TRBV18	TRBJ1-2	TGTGCCAGCTCACCAATGGCCGTCTATGGCTACACCTTC	CASSPMAVYGYTF
-	few	TRBV6-2/TRBV6-3	TRBJ2-1	TGTGCCAGCAGTTCCATCATTGACAGGGAGGTAGAGCAGTTCTTC	CASSSIIDREVEQFF
TRBD2	-	TRBV20-1	TRBJ2-7	TGCAGTGCAACAAGGACTAGCGGGATCTACGAGCAGTACTTC	CSATRTSGIYEQYF
-	-	TRBV28	TRBJ2-7	TGTGCCAGCAGTTTTGGGAGCTCCTACGAGCAGTACTTC	CASSFGSSYEQYF
-	-	TRBV6-1	TRBJ1-4	TGTGCCACCGGGAGGGTGCGTGAAAAACTGTTTTTT	CATGRVREKLFF
-	few	TRBV19	TRBJ2-1	TGTGCCAGTAGTATAGGGAGTAATTACAATGAGCAGTTCTTC	CASSIGSNYNEQFF
TRBD1	many	TRBV5-1	TRBJ2-4	TGCGCCAGCAGCTCGGCCTATTCACAGGGGAAAAACATTCAGTACTTC	CASSSAYSQGKNIQYF
-	many	TRBV18	TRBJ2-7	TGTGCCAGCTCACCACCTGGGGTTCACGAGCAGTACTTC	CASSPPGVHEQYF
TRBD1	few	TRBV6-2/TRBV6-3	TRBJ2-1	TGTGCCAGCATCCCCGGACAGGGGGTGAATCGGTTCTTC	CASIPGQGVNRFF
TRBD1	few	TRBV14	TRBJ1-6	TGTACCAGCAGCCAACGGTCGAGACAGGGAATGTCCTACTATAATTCACCCCTCCACTTT	CTSSQRSRQGMSYYNSPLHF
-	few	TRBV9	TRBJ1-1	TGTGCCAGCAGCGAAACAGCGGGGACACTGAATACTGAAGCTTTCTTT	CASSETAGTLNTEAFF
-	many	TRBV15	TRBJ1-5	TGTGCCACCAGCAGAGACGTCGGGGGCCACCACGCTTATAGCAATCAGCCCCAGCATTTT	CATSRDVGGHHAYSNQPQHF
TRBD2	many	TRBV7-2	TRBJ2-5	TGTGCCAGCAGCTCCCCCGGACTAGCGGGAGGGGCCCAAGAGACCCAGTACTTC	CASSSPGLAGGAQETQYF
-	few	TRBV3-1	TRBJ2-3	TGTGCCAGCAGCCCCGAATTGTCCACGCAGTATTTT	CASSPELSTQYF
-	-	TRBV5-1	TRBJ2-3	TGCGCCAGCAGCTTGGGCGGGACAGCGGTTAGCACAGATACGCAGTATTTT	CASSLGGTAVSTDTQYF
TRBD2	many	TRBV7-8	TRBJ2-1	TGTGCCAGCAGCTTATTACTAGCGGGGGGGCCTGATGAGCAGTTCTTC	CASSLLLAGGPDEQFF
-	few	TRBV5-1	TRBJ1-6	TGCGCCAGCAGCTTTCAAGGGGAGGATTCACCCCTCCACTTT	CASSFQGEDSPLHF
-	many	TRBV20-1	TRBJ2-7	TGCAGTGCTAGGGACCAAGGGGACTACGAGCAGTACTTC	CSARDQGDYEQYF
-	many	TRBV29-1	TRBJ1-2	TGCAGCGTCGCAGGGCTAAATAACTATGGCTACACCTTC	CSVAGLNNYGYTF
TRBD1	many	TRBV5-1	TRBJ2-7	TGCGCCAGCAGCTTAAGAGGGACAGGAGGGAACGAGCAGTACTTC	CASSLRGTGGNEQYF
-	many	TRBV5-1	TRBJ2-6	TGCGCCAGCAGCTTGGAGCCAGCGGGCGCTGGGGCCAACGTCCTGACTTTC	CASSLEPAGAGANVLTF
TRBD1	many	TRBV2	TRBJ2-2	TGTGCCAGCAGTGAACATCGGGACAGAAACACCGGGGAGCTGTTTTTT	CASSEHRDRNTGELFF
-	-	TRBV14	TRBJ1-4	TGTGCCAGCAGCCAACTCGCAACTAGTGATGGGGGAAAACTGTTTTTT	CASSQLATSDGGKLFF
TRBD1	-	TRBV29-1	TRBJ2-7	TGCAGCGCTTTCTCCGTACAGGGGTCCGAGCAGTACTTC	CSAFSVQGSEQYF
TRBD1	many	TRBV20-1	TRBJ2-4	TGCAGTGCTAGCACAGGGGTAGCCAAAAACATTCAGTACTTC	CSASTGVAKNIQYF
-	-	TRBV5-1	TRBJ1-4	TGCGCCAGCAGCCTTTGGGCAGGGGACAATGAAAAACTGTTTTTT	CASSLWAGDNEKLFF
-	many	TRBV27	TRBJ2-1	TGTGCCAGCAGTTTAAGAGGGAGTGGCTACAATGAGCAGTTCTTC	CASSLRGSGYNEQFF
-	-	TRBV11-2	TRBJ2-7	TGTGCCAGCAGCTTAGACGGGGGCGCTTTACCCTACGAGCAGTACTTC	CASSLDGGALPYEQYF
-	many	TRBV11-2	TRBJ2-1	TGTGCCAGCAGCCTGGGGGGAGCTGAGCAGTTCTTC	CASSLGGAEQFF
TRBD1	many	TRBV7-6	TRBJ2-7	TGTGCCAGCAGAAGACAGGGAAGCGAGCAGTACTTC	CASRRQGSEQYF
-	many	TRBV19	TRBJ2-1	TGTGCCAGTAGTCGTACCCCACAGGAGGTCTACAATGAGCAGTTCTTC	CASSRTPQEVYNEQFF
-	many	TRBV7-2	TRBJ1-4	TGTGCCAGCAGCCAGCGGGGGGACAATGAAAAACTGTTTTTT	CASSQRGDNEKLFF